This T cell receptor (beta chain) was found in a study of cytomegalovirus exposure and HLA in healthy donors. Study results and caveats: Analyses of presence and absence presupposed an approximately uniform sequencing depth across donors.

The PCR contained 60 Vbeta and 13 Jbeta primers. Sequencing used immunoSEQ multiplex PCR; TCRdb keeps in-frame clones, though not all of them. The repertoire shows over 200,000 clones; the top ten hold about 1%. Between the trimmed V and J ends, which lost 5 bases and 1 base, there was a span of 10 bases. The CDR3 length is 14 residues. Germline V gene lookup returns CDR1 LNHDA and CDR2 SQIVND (reference sequence). A note on this clone: What it recognizes is unknown.

This rearrangement joins TRBV19 to TRBJ2-3; the D is unclear. The sequenced sample was PBMCs. The sequence was collected from a woman aged 30 to 39 in good health and CMV-seropositive. CDR3 bases: TGTGCCAGTAGTTTGAGAGGAGGCACAGATACGCAGTATTTT. Translated, it gives CASSLRGGTDTQYF.